This TCR beta chain was found in a study of post-analysis software for immune sequencing data. Study information: Some patients lacked subtype; others had relapsing-remitting, secondary progressive or progressive-relapsing disease. Findings of the study overall: Controls showed significantly higher normalized Chao1 diversity than did multiple sclerosis patients. A few TRBV segments appeared more often in patients than in controls, and TRBV5-6, TRBV5-1 and TRBV20-1 were among these. Strong co-clustering by F measure linked samples that shared a preparation batch.

TCR beta cDNA libraries included unique molecular identifiers. Some 500,000 cDNA molecules were recovered from an input of roughly 0.85 to 10 million T cells. TCRdb fed the PCR reads into MiXCR, producing one record per CDR3 protein. The sample has roughly 580,000 distinct CDR3 sequences, around 47% seen once. With regard to this clonotype: Its specificity is unknown.

The germline V gene has CDR1 DFQATT and CDR2 SNEGSKA (reference sequence). This CDR3 comprises 13 residues. V was clipped by 6 bases and J by 3 bases; unmatched bases: 7. The sequencing sample was made of blood. The V and J genes are TRBV20-1 and TRBJ1-1; TRBD1 aligns across 7 bases. This clonotype was obtained from a girl aged 10 to 17 with multiple sclerosis. The CDR3 region has the DNA TGCAGTGCCGCGCGACAGGGTTACACTGAAGCTTTCTTT. This translates into CSAARQGYTEAFF.